The 3 T cell receptor beta chains in this list originate from one sample, sequenced in a study of T cells in Graves' hyperthyroidism and ophthalmopathy. TCR beta CDR3 regions were amplified from RNA. First-round RT-PCR with HTBI primers amplified the TCR CDR3 region. Via MiXCR, TCRdb re-called the multiplex PCR reads, giving one row per CDR3 protein. The sample includes roughly 500,000 distinct CDR3 sequences, around 22% of them seen just once. Sequencing was done on a sample of blood. The source is a woman under 40 with Graves' ophthalmopathy.

This chain links TRBV20-1 with TRBJ2-7, with 8 bases that match TRBD1. V was pared by 7 bases and J by 3 bases, with 11 bases of the junction left unmatched. The length of the CDR3 is 14 residues. Germline CDR1 reads DFQATT; CDR2 reads SNEGSKA (reference sequence). The CDR3, as DNA: TGCAGTGGCTCTCCGAGGACAGGGCTCTACGAGCAGTACTTC. It codes for CSGSPRTGLYEQYF.

A word on this clonotype: This may stem from a read error, because a much larger clone lies one nucleotide away. The DNA of the CDR3 is TGCAGCGTTGGCCCGACAGGTACTCAGCCCCAGCAGTTT. Its translation is CSVGPTGTQPQQF. The chain combines TRBV29-1 with TRBJ1-5; possibly TRBD1 for D (6 bases). The CDR3 loop spans 13 amino acids. Germline lookup yields CDR1 SQVTM and CDR2 ANQGSEA.

This clonotype was recorded at least ten times. The chain combines TRBV3-1 with TRBJ1-1, with D unclear. The V and J ends lost 4 bases and 1 base respectively, with 13 bases between them. CDR1 is LGHDT and CDR2 is YNNKEL in the germline V gene (reference sequence). CDR3 length: 15 amino acids. CDR3 DNA: TGTGCCAGCAGCCCATTTTCGGGCGAGAACACTGAAGCTTTCTTT. It is translated as CASSPFSGENTEAFF.